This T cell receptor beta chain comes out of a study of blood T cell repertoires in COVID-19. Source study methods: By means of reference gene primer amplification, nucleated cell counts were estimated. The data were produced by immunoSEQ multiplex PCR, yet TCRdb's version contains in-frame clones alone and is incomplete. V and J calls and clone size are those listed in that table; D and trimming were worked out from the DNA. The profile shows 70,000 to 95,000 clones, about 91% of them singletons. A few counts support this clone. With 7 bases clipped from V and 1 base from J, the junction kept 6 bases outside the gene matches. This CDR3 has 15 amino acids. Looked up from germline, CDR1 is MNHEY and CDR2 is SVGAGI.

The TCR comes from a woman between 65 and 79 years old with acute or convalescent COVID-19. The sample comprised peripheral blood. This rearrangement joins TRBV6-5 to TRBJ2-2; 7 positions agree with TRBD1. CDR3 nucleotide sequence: TGTGCCAGCAACCCCGGACAGGAGAACACCGGGGAGCTGTTTTTT. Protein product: CASNPGQENTGELFF.